Each of the 19 T cell receptor beta chains below was sequenced from the same sample in a study of blood T cell repertoires in COVID-19. Method: immunoSEQ multiplex PCR; TCRdb's copy keeps in-frame clones and lacks some. The table records some 150,000 clones, approximately 90% of them present only once. Sequencing input: peripheral blood. The receptors shown here come from a woman aged 50 to 60 with active or convalescent COVID-19.

J is TRBJ1-2 and V is TRBV18; D ambiguous. The V gene lost 5 bases and the J gene lost 2 bases, with 9 bases spanning the gap. The CDR3 consists of 13 residues. Germline V gene data show CDR1 as KGHSH and CDR2 as LQKENI. The CDR3 DNA reads TGTGCCAGCTCAGAGGGCCGGAACTATGGCTACACCTTC. Its protein is CASSEGRNYGYTF.

This clone was counted once. The rearrangement links TRBV9 to TRBJ2-2, with a tentative D call TRBD1 (5 bases). V was clipped by 0 bases and J by 4 bases, with 10 bases between them. The CDR3 has 15 residues. In germline, CDR1 is SGDLS, CDR2 YYNGEE. CDR3 in DNA: TGTGCCAGCAGCGTAGAGGGGCGCGGCACCGGGGAGCTGTTTTTT. Protein product: CASSVEGRGTGELFF.

This chain links TRBV7-9 with TRBJ2-1; 7 bases fit TRBD1. In germline, CDR1 is SEHNR, CDR2 FQNEAQ (reference sequence). There are 12 residues in the CDR3. The J segment lost 8 bases and the V segment lost 7 bases, leaving 5 bases of the junction unmatched. The CDR3 region is CASTPGQDEQFF. The CDR3 DNA is TGTGCCAGCACCCCCGGACAGGATGAGCAGTTCTTC.

In its sample, this clone was seen a few times. J is TRBJ1-2 and V is TRBV6-2 or TRBV6-3, with D unclear. The CDR3 contains 14 residues. Germline assignment: CDR1 MNHEY and CDR2 SVGEGT. V was clipped by 5 bases and J by 2 bases, with 12 bases between them. The CDR3 region is CASSTLGGNYGYTF. The CDR3 nucleotides read TGTGCCAGCAGTACCCTCGGAGGGAACTATGGCTACACCTTC.

CDR3 bases: TGTGCCAGCAGCTTCTCTGAGGCGACAGTTGGGGCTTTCTTT. Amino acids: CASSFSEATVGAFF. The rearrangement joins TRBV5-5 to TRBJ1-1; D perhaps matches TRBD1 (5 bases). V was shortened by 2 bases and J by 11 bases, with 19 bases between the two germline ends. The CDR3 is 14 residues long. Germline V gives CDR1 SGHKS, CDR2 YYEKEE (reference sequence).

The genes are TRBV30 and TRBJ1-1; the match to TRBD1 covers 8 bases. CDR3 length: 12 residues. In germline, CDR1 is GTSNPN, CDR2 SVGIG (reference sequence). Trimming at V came to 4 bases and at J to 8 bases, leaving 6 bases not matched to a gene. CDR3 DNA sequence: TGTGCCTGGATCATAGGGACAGGCGAAGCTTTCTTT. Residues: CAWIIGTGEAFF.

The chain recombines TRBV28 with TRBJ2-7; D gene unclear. The CDR3 is made up of 14 amino acids. The V gene's germline CDR1 is MDHEN and CDR2 SYDVKM. The V end was cut by 6 bases, the J end by 3 bases, with 15 bases between. The CDR3 loop is CASSPPETGYEQYF. CDR3 nucleotide sequence: TGTGCCAGCAGCCCCCCCGAGACTGGCTACGAGCAGTACTTC.

V usage is TRBV7-2 and J usage is TRBJ1-2; unclear D gene. V lost 0 bases to trimming and J lost 4 bases, with 12 bases between them. Germline values: CDR1 SGHTA, CDR2 FQGNSA. CDR3 length: 15 residues. The CDR3 loop is CASSLAGVPGYGYTF. CDR3 coding DNA: TGTGCCAGCAGCTTAGCGGGAGTACCCGGCTATGGCTACACCTTC. The whole variable domain, filled in from reference TRBV7-2 and TRBJ1-2, reads GAGVSQSPSNKVTEKGKDVELRCDPISGHTALYWYRQSLGQGLEFLIYFQGNSAPDKSGLPSDRFSAERTGGSVSTLTIQRTQQEDSAVYLCASSLAGVPGYGYTFGSGTRLTVV.

V usage is TRBV12-5 and J usage is TRBJ2-3, with D maybe TRBD2 (7 bases). The germline gives CDR1 LGHNT, CDR2 FRNRAP. Trimming shortened V by 1 base and J by 6 bases, and 14 bases separated the two germline ends. The CDR3 is made up of 15 amino acids. CDR3 sequence: CASGLDDTGGDTQYF. The CDR3 coding sequence is TGTGCTAGTGGTTTGGACGACACGGGGGGCGATACGCAGTATTTT.

The gene calls are TRBV19 and TRBJ2-5; 8 nucleotides agree with TRBD2. The germline V gene has CDR1 LNHDA and CDR2 SQIVND (reference sequence). The CDR3 runs 17 residues. V gave up 5 bases and J gave up 5 bases; unmatched junction bases: 16. The CDR3 protein is CASSPRLGAGELETQYF. The DNA of the CDR3 is TGTGCCAGTAGTCCCCGCCTGGGAGCGGGAGAGTTGGAGACCCAGTACTTC.

V and J are TRBV5-1 and TRBJ2-6, with D perhaps TRBD2 (5 bases). The CDR3 sequence is 17 residues long. In germline, CDR1 is SGHRS, CDR2 YFSETQ. Trimming left V 4 bases short and J 0 bases short, with 14 bases between. The CDR3 DNA reads TGCGCCAGCAGCCCGGCCCTCGGGGACTCTGGGGCCAACGTCCTGACTTTC. Translating gives CASSPALGDSGANVLTF. Full variable domain (rest looked up from reference TRBV5-1 and TRBJ2-6): KAGVTQTPRYLIKTRGQQVTLSCSPISGHRSVSWYQQTPGQGLQFLFEYFSETQRNKGNFPGRFSGRQFSNSRSEMNVSTLELGDSALYLCASSPALGDSGANVLTFGAGSRLTVL.

The chain couples TRBV6-6 to TRBJ1-1; D is unclear. The CDR3 contains 13 residues. V lost 6 bases, J lost 1 base, and 9 bases lay in between. Germline V gives CDR1 MNHNY, CDR2 SVGAGI (reference sequence). The chain's CDR3 is CASSDQANTEAFF. The CDR3 DNA follows: TGTGCCAGCAGCGACCAGGCGAACACTGAAGCTTTCTTT.

The table lists this clone with a few counts. This chain uses TRBV4-1 with TRBJ2-7; 8 nucleotides align to TRBD1. The V and J ends lost 1 base and 6 bases, in that order; junction bases with no gene match: 20. This CDR3 has 19 amino acids. CDR1 and CDR2 from the germline V gene are MGHRA and YSYEKL. CDR3 DNA sequence: TGCGCCAGCAGCCAAGGGTACGTCCGGACAGGGACGAGAGCCGGCGAGCAGTACTTC. Translation gives CASSQGYVRTGTRAGEQYF.

The rearrangement links TRBV18 to TRBJ1-2; a weak D match, TRBD1 (6 bases). The CDR3 totals 15 residues. Germline CDR1 and CDR2: KGHSH and LQKENI. Trimming cost V 3 bases and J 6 bases, with 17 bases left between them. The CDR3 reads CASSPRQDPINGYTF. DNA for the CDR3: TGTGCCAGCTCACCCCGACAGGATCCAATCAATGGCTACACCTTC.

The gene calls are TRBV19 and TRBJ1-2; TRBD1 aligns across 7 bases. The CDR3 spans 14 residues. Germline assignment: CDR1 LNHDA and CDR2 SQIVND (reference sequence). J gave up 4 bases and V 3 bases, and 5 bases lay outside the gene matches. The CDR3 sequence: CASSINGQAYGYTF. The CDR3 DNA follows: TGTGCCAGTAGTATCAATGGACAGGCCTATGGCTACACCTTC. Full variable domain (rest looked up from reference TRBV19 and TRBJ1-2): DGGITQSPKYLFRKEGQNVTLSCEQNLNHDAMYWYRQDPGQGLRLIYYSQIVNDFQKGDIAEGYSVSREKKESFPLTVTSAQKNPTAFYLCASSINGQAYGYTFGSGTRLTVV.

This clone was recorded a few times. The rearrangement links TRBV28 to TRBJ1-1, with D possibly being TRBD1 (6 bases). Germline CDR1 MDHEN, CDR2 SYDVKM. Trimming stripped 6 bases from V and 4 bases from J, with 12 bases between. There are 13 residues in the CDR3. CDR3 in DNA: TGTGCCAGCAGGGAAGGACAGCGCACTGAAGCTTTCTTT. Its translation: CASREGQRTEAFF.

As regards this clone: Different DNA sequences within this sample yield the same CDR3. The V gene is TRBV2, the J gene TRBJ1-1; 8 nucleotides agree with TRBD1. Looked up from germline, CDR1 is SNHLY and CDR2 is FYNNEI. V trimming: 6 bases; J trimming: 2 bases; junction bases outside the gene matches: 2. The CDR3 extends over 13 amino acids. The CDR3 DNA follows: TGTGCCAGCAGCGGACAGGGAAACACTGAAGCTTTCTTT. This translates into CASSGQGNTEAFF.

This chain joins TRBV28 and TRBJ1-2, with 7 bases identical to TRBD1. Germline CDR1 MDHEN, CDR2 SYDVKM. CDR3 size: 15 residues. J was trimmed by 4 bases and V by 6 bases; bases with no gene match: 11. CDR3 DNA: TGTGCCAGCAGGATTTCCAGGGGGGTAGGCTATGGCTACACCTTC. Protein: CASRISRGVGYGYTF.

The chain's CDR3 is CASSRAGGPYNEQFF. The CDR3 region has the DNA TGCGCCAGCAGTCGAGCGGGAGGGCCCTACAATGAGCAGTTCTTC. The J gene is TRBJ2-1, the V gene TRBV10-2; 10 nucleotides agree with TRBD2. V trimming: 5 bases; J trimming: 2 bases; junction bases outside the gene matches: 3. Germline CDR1 WSHSY, CDR2 SAAADI. The CDR3 is 15 amino acids.